This T cell receptor (beta chain) was recorded in a study of T cell changes during pregnancy in multiple sclerosis. Germline loops: CDR1 LNHDA, CDR2 SQIVND (reference sequence). This CDR3 spans 12 amino acids. The V and J ends lost 8 bases and 4 bases, in that order; junction bases with no gene match: 2. Measured with immunoSEQ multiplex PCR; TCRdb has only the in-frame clones, and not every one. The table lists tens of thousands of clones, roughly 96% of them singletons, with approximately 2.3% in the top ten. The chain recombines TRBV19 with TRBJ2-1; TRBD2 matches at 7 bases. This specimen was CD8+ T cells from peripheral blood mononuclear cells, taken after pregnancy. This receptor was identified in a female donor with multiple sclerosis, enrolled in a pregnancy study. For the CDR3, the DNA is TGTGCCAGTGCCGGGGGGTACAATGAGCAGTTCTTC. It codes for CASAGGYNEQFF.